This passage covers 25 T cell receptor beta chains from one sample sequenced in a study of T cell responses to AZD1222 COVID-19 vaccine. Only in-frame clones appear in the TCRdb table, and some are missing; sequencing was by immunoSEQ multiplex PCR. The sample lists 20,000 to 30,000 clones; about 86% were seen once. The source material was peripheral blood, sampled 28 days after the second AZD1222 dose. The source of these receptors is an adult who received the AZD1222 COVID-19 vaccine.

V usage is TRBV6-5 and J usage is TRBJ1-4, with 8 positions matching TRBD1. The CDR3 consists of 15 residues. Losses at the gene ends were 2 bases for V and 5 bases for J; bases not matched to a gene: 4. CDR1 and CDR2 from the germline V gene are MNHEY and SVGAGI. CDR3 nucleotides: TGTGCCAGCAGTTACCGGACAGGGCCGAATGAAAAACTGTTTTTT. Its protein product is CASSYRTGPNEKLFF.

This clone was seen more than once but under ten times. The V and J genes are TRBV5-1 and TRBJ1-3; 8 bases map to TRBD1. J gave up 4 bases and V 2 bases, and 5 bases lay outside the gene matches. This CDR3 has 15 amino acids. Germline CDR1 reads SGHRS; CDR2 reads YFSETQ. CDR3 residues: CASSLPTGAGNTIYF. CDR3 DNA: TGCGCCAGCAGCTTACCGACAGGGGCGGGAAACACCATATATTTT.

V gene TRBV10-3 combines with J gene TRBJ1-6; tentatively, D is TRBD1 (6 bases). The germline V and J ends were trimmed by 5 bases and 7 bases, with 12 bases remaining between them. Germline lookup yields CDR1 ENHRY and CDR2 SYGVKD. The CDR3 is 14 amino acids. The CDR3 reads CAISIQGQNSPLHF. The CDR3 DNA reads as TGTGCCATCAGTATACAGGGCCAGAATTCACCCCTCCACTTT.

V usage is TRBV19 and J usage is TRBJ1-4; 9 bases agree with TRBD1. Germline V gene sequence: CDR1 LNHDA, CDR2 SQIVND (reference sequence). This CDR3 has 15 residues. Trimming cost V 3 bases and J 5 bases; bases outside gene matches: 4. CDR3 residues: CASSMGQGRNEKLFF. DNA for the CDR3: TGTGCCAGTAGTATGGGACAGGGACGGAATGAAAAACTGTTTTTT.

This sequence joins TRBV5-1 and TRBJ1-1; perhaps TRBD1 as D (5 bases). The CDR3 consists of 15 residues. V was cut by 0 bases and J by 0 bases, with 9 bases left in between. Looked up from germline, CDR1 is SGHRS and CDR2 is YFSETQ. The CDR3 DNA is TGCGCCAGCAGCTTGGCAGGACACATGAACACTGAAGCTTTCTTT. It is translated as CASSLAGHMNTEAFF.

This sequence joins TRBV10-3 and TRBJ1-5; the D is unclear. Germline CDR1 and CDR2: ENHRY and SYGVKD. The CDR3 has 19 amino acids. V lost 2 bases to trimming and J lost 2 bases, with 22 bases between them. CDR3 in DNA: TGTGCCATCAGTGAGGGGTGGGCCGCATCGGATTTGGGCAATCAGCCCCAGCATTTT. It translates to CAISEGWAASDLGNQPQHF.

This chain joins TRBV3-1 (or the pseudogene TRBV3-2) and TRBJ1-2; 8 bases match TRBD1. Trimming at V came to 4 bases and at J to 4 bases, leaving 5 bases not matched to a gene. This CDR3 is built from 14 residues. CDR1 and CDR2 from the germline V gene are LGHDT and YNNKEL (reference sequence). CDR3 nucleotide sequence: TGTGCCAGCAGCCTAGGACAGGGAGTCTATGGCTACACCTTC. It codes for CASSLGQGVYGYTF.

V gene TRBV7-8 combines with J gene TRBJ2-3, with TRBD1 matching over 7 bases. Germline assignment: CDR1 SGHVS and CDR2 FQNEAQ. V trimming: 5 bases; J trimming: 4 bases; junction bases outside the gene matches: 9. The CDR3 length is 15 residues. CDR3 bases: TGTGCCAGCAGCCCCCAGACAGGGCGCGCAGATACGCAGTATTTT. Protein product: CASSPQTGRADTQYF.

The chain employs TRBV19 and TRBJ1-1; TRBD1 is a possible D gene (5 bases). V lost 4 bases, J lost 0 bases, and 6 bases lay in between. The CDR3 is 13 amino acids. Per the germline V gene, CDR1 is LNHDA and CDR2 is SQIVND (reference sequence). The CDR3 DNA reads as TGTGCCAGTAGTACGACAGTGAACACTGAAGCTTTCTTT. It yields the protein CASSTTVNTEAFF.

This chain connects TRBV6-5 to TRBJ1-6; D ambiguous. Per the germline V gene, CDR1 is MNHEY and CDR2 is SVGAGI. The CDR3 contains 14 residues. Trimming cost V 6 bases and J 7 bases, with 13 bases left between them. The CDR3: CASSERPTNSPLHF. As DNA, the CDR3 is TGTGCCAGCAGCGAGAGGCCTACCAATTCACCCCTCCACTTT.

The chain joins TRBV18 to TRBJ1-5; D is unresolved. Germline V lookup: CDR1 KGHSH, CDR2 LQKENI. Trimming took 6 bases from V and 5 from J, leaving 11 bases between them. This CDR3 has 13 amino acids. CDR3 in DNA: TGTGCCAGCTCCCAAGGAGGCGATCAGCCCCAGCATTTT. Protein: CASSQGGDQPQHF. Based on the CDR3 plus reference TRBV18 and TRBJ1-5, the full variable domain is NAGVMQNPRHLVRRRGQEARLRCSPMKGHSHVYWYRQLPEEGLKFMVYLQKENIIDESGMPKERFSAEFPKEGPSILRIQQVVRGDSAAYFCASSQGGDQPQHFGDGTRLSIL.

This clone has just one count. This chain joins TRBV5-1 and TRBJ2-5, with 8 bases matching TRBD2. The CDR3 is 15 amino acids. Germline values: CDR1 SGHRS, CDR2 YFSETQ. Trimming at V came to 2 bases and at J to 5 bases, leaving 8 bases not matched to a gene. The CDR3 sequence is CASSLGTSGSETQYF. The CDR3 DNA follows: TGCGCCAGCAGCTTAGGAACTAGCGGTTCGGAGACCCAGTACTTC. The full variable domain, in which reference TRBV5-1 and TRBJ2-5 provide the parts outside the CDR3, is KAGVTQTPRYLIKTRGQQVTLSCSPISGHRSVSWYQQTPGQGLQFLFEYFSETQRNKGNFPGRFSGRQFSNSRSEMNVSTLELGDSALYLCASSLGTSGSETQYFGPGTRLLVL.

This chain connects TRBV18 to TRBJ1-6, with a tentative D call TRBD1 (6 bases). Between the trimmed V and J ends, which lost 6 bases and 6 bases, there was a span of 15 bases. This CDR3 region has 15 residues. Germline CDR1 reads KGHSH; CDR2 reads LQKENI. The CDR3 region has the DNA TGTGCCAGCTCCCAAAGTACAGGGATTAATTCACCCCTCCACTTT. Its translation is CASSQSTGINSPLHF.

The chain couples TRBV3-1 (or the pseudogene TRBV3-2) to TRBJ2-5, with D maybe TRBD1 (5 bases). V was trimmed by 1 base and J by 5 bases, leaving 11 bases between them. Per the germline V gene, CDR1 is LGHDT and CDR2 is YNNKEL (reference sequence). The CDR3 has 14 amino acids. The CDR3 DNA sequence: TGTGCCAGCAGCCAAGGGGGCCTAGAGGAGACCCAGTACTTC. Encoded protein: CASSQGGLEETQYF.

The chain employs TRBV7-9 and TRBJ2-3; 10 bases are a match to TRBD2. Germline CDR1 is SEHNR and CDR2 is FQNEAQ (reference sequence). Germline trimming cut 4 bases from V and 4 bases from J; bases unmatched to any gene: 5. The CDR3 is made up of 15 amino acids. In nucleotides, the CDR3 is TGTGCCAGCAGCTCGCAGCGGGGGGGCCCAGATACGCAGTATTTT. Protein product: CASSSQRGGPDTQYF. Using reference TRBV7-9 and TRBJ2-3 for the parts outside the CDR3, the full variable domain is DTGVSQNPRHKITKRGQNVTFRCDPISEHNRLYWYRQTLGQGPEFLTYFQNEAQLEKSRLLSDRFSAERPKGSFSTLEIQRTEQGDSAMYLCASSSQRGGPDTQYFGPGTRLTVL.

The gene calls are TRBV19 and TRBJ1-2; tentative D call: TRBD1 (6 bases). V lost 5 bases, J lost 7 bases, and 20 bases lay in between. Germline CDR1 and CDR2: LNHDA and SQIVND (reference sequence). CDR3 size: 15 residues. CDR3: CASSSLLWGASGYTF. The CDR3 DNA is TGTGCCAGTAGTTCCCTCCTCTGGGGGGCCAGTGGCTACACCTTC.

In its sample, this clone was seen once. The rearrangement joins TRBV28 to TRBJ1-4, with unresolved D. This CDR3 contains 16 residues. V shed 7 bases and J shed 0 bases, with 15 bases lying between them. Germline CDR1 and CDR2: MDHEN and SYDVKM. The CDR3 sequence: CASTDPGDATNEKLFF. The CDR3 nucleotides are TGTGCCAGCACCGACCCCGGGGATGCAACTAATGAAAAACTGTTTTTT.

The chain joins TRBV4-1 to TRBJ2-5; 7 bases line up with TRBD2. The germline CDR1 and CDR2 sequences are MGHRA and YSYEKL. The CDR3 has 19 residues. Trimming cost V 0 bases and J 2 bases; bases outside gene matches: 15. The CDR3 loop reads CASSQESQDFTGGQETQYF. The CDR3 DNA is TGCGCCAGCAGCCAAGAGAGTCAGGATTTCACGGGGGGACAAGAGACCCAGTACTTC.

The rearrangement uses TRBV11-1 and TRBJ1-2; no clear D gene. The CDR3 sequence is 15 residues long. Per the germline V gene, CDR1 is SGHAT and CDR2 is FQDESV (reference sequence). Trimming cost V 1 base and J 2 bases, with 11 bases left between them. As DNA, the CDR3 is TGTGCCAGCAGCTTAGGTGATAACGAGAACTATGGCTACACCTTC. Protein: CASSLGDNENYGYTF.

The V gene is TRBV30, the J gene TRBJ2-1; D unclear. From germline, CDR1 is GTSNPN and CDR2 SVGIG (reference sequence). With 1 base removed from V and 9 bases from J, the gap between germline ends came to 13 bases. The CDR3 runs 13 residues. This CDR3 reads CAWSGQGWGEQFF. The DNA for the CDR3 is TGTGCCTGGAGTGGCCAAGGGTGGGGTGAGCAGTTCTTC. The full variable domain, rest sourced from reference TRBV30 and TRBJ2-1, is SQTIHQWPATLVQPVGSPLSLECTVEGTSNPNLYWYRQAAGRGLQLLFYSVGIGQISSEVPQNLSASRPQDRQFILSSKKLLLSDSGFYLCAWSGQGWGEQFFGPGTRLTVL.

J is TRBJ2-1 and V is TRBV18; perhaps TRBD2 as D (7 bases). The CDR3 sequence is 15 residues long. Trimming removed 3 bases from V and 7 bases from J, with 16 bases in between. Germline CDR1 reads KGHSH; CDR2 reads LQKENI. CDR3: CASSPQGGGLNEQFF. The DNA for the CDR3 is TGTGCCAGCTCACCGCAAGGGGGGGGACTAAATGAGCAGTTCTTC.

This sequence joins TRBV9 and TRBJ2-7, with 7 positions matching TRBD1. Germline-derived CDR1 and CDR2 are SGDLS and YYNGEE. The CDR3 covers 14 residues. The V segment lost 5 bases and the J segment 2 bases; nucleotides outside the gene matches: 7. The CDR3 DNA follows: TGTGCCAGCAGTAGGGGGACAGCGACCTACGAGCAGTACTTC. Translating gives CASSRGTATYEQYF.

The CDR3 reads CASSLGDTQYF. In DNA form, the CDR3 reads TGTGCCAGCAGCTTAGGAGATACGCAGTATTTT. The chain employs TRBV5-6 and TRBJ2-3; D uncertain. The CDR3 is made up of 11 amino acids. V dropped 2 bases and J dropped 5 bases, with 3 bases sitting between them. Germline V CDR1 and CDR2: SGHDT, YYEEEE.

The chain recombines TRBV5-1 with TRBJ1-1, with TRBD1 identical over 8 bases. The germline V gene has CDR1 SGHRS and CDR2 YFSETQ. The J segment lost 1 base and the V segment lost 6 bases, leaving 11 bases of the junction unmatched. The CDR3 loop spans 16 amino acids. CDR3 sequence reads: CASTAPAGTGNTEAFF. The CDR3 nucleotides read TGCGCCAGCACCGCGCCCGCCGGGACAGGGAACACTGAAGCTTTCTTT.

The gene calls are TRBV5-4 and TRBJ2-5; 8 bases agree with TRBD1. Germline V lookup: CDR1 SGHNT, CDR2 YYREEE (reference sequence). The CDR3 loop spans 14 amino acids. V lost 4 bases to trimming and J lost 5 bases; unmatched junction nucleotides: 7. The CDR3 loop is CASSPGTGQETQYF. The CDR3 bases are TGTGCCAGCAGCCCAGGGACAGGACAGGAGACCCAGTACTTC.